These 22 T cell receptor beta chains originate from one sample sequenced in a study of OX40 agonist ivuxolimab in advanced cancers. Clones were sequenced by immunoSEQ multiplex PCR, and TCRdb holds only the in-frame ones, with some missing. The sample lists 83,000 or so clones, over 90% occurring once. Here the sequenced sample was CD4+ or CD8+ T cells sorted from blood, taken in a trial of the OX40 agonist ivuxolimab. The receptors stem from an adult with an advanced solid tumor such as melanoma, head and neck, liver or kidney cancer.

The genes are TRBV5-1 and TRBJ2-1; tentative D call: TRBD2 (6 bases). CDR1 and CDR2 (germline): SGHRS, YFSETQ. There are 15 residues in the CDR3. Trimming shortened V by 2 bases and J by 3 bases, and 12 bases separated the two germline ends. The CDR3 here is CASSFGTGNYNEQFF. DNA for the CDR3: TGCGCCAGCAGCTTCGGGACTGGGAACTACAATGAGCAGTTCTTC.

The J gene is TRBJ2-2, the V gene TRBV9; 7 bases map to TRBD1. CDR1 and CDR2 (germline): SGDLS, YYNGEE. Losses at the gene ends were 3 bases for V and 6 bases for J; bases not matched to a gene: 11. This CDR3 comprises 16 residues. The CDR3 DNA follows: TGTGCCAGCAGCGCAGCAACAGGGGCGGATTCCGGGGAGCTGTTTTTT. Its protein product is CASSAATGADSGELFF.

The chain employs TRBV4-2 and TRBJ1-2; a possible D gene is TRBD1 (5 bases). V lost 4 bases, J lost 1 base, and 10 bases lay in between. CDR3 length: 14 residues. CDR1 and CDR2 (germline): LGHNA, YNFKEQ. This CDR3 is CASSPHGGNYGYTF. For the CDR3, the DNA is TGTGCCAGCAGCCCCCATGGGGGTAACTATGGCTACACCTTC.

As concerns this clone: This sample includes further DNA sequences coding for the same CDR3. CDR3 DNA: TGTGCCAGCTCACCGGGCGCAGGGAACCAGCCCCAGCATTTT. Protein: CASSPGAGNQPQHF. This sequence joins TRBV18 and TRBJ1-5; perhaps TRBD1 as D (5 bases). From germline, CDR1 is KGHSH and CDR2 LQKENI. The length of the CDR3 is 14 residues. V shed 3 bases and J shed 7 bases, with 13 bases lying between them. Full variable domain (remainder filled in from reference TRBV18 and TRBJ1-5): NAGVMQNPRHLVRRRGQEARLRCSPMKGHSHVYWYRQLPEEGLKFMVYLQKENIIDESGMPKERFSAEFPKEGPSILRIQQVVRGDSAAYFCASSPGAGNQPQHFGDGTRLSIL.

This rearrangement joins TRBV11-3 to TRBJ2-2; D is ambiguous. Per the germline V gene, CDR1 is SGHNT and CDR2 is YENEEA. This CDR3 has 13 amino acids. V lost 5 bases to trimming and J lost 4 bases, with 8 bases between them. The CDR3 region is CASSPTSTGELFF. CDR3 in DNA: TGTGCCAGCAGCCCAACCTCCACCGGGGAGCTGTTTTTT.

The chain is built from TRBV5-1 and TRBJ2-2, with D unclear. The CDR3 consists of 14 residues. CDR1 is SGHRS and CDR2 is YFSETQ in the germline V gene. Trimming took 5 bases from V and 1 from J, leaving 9 bases between them. CDR3 residues: CASSKTVNTGELFF. Here the CDR3 DNA reads TGCGCCAGCAGTAAGACTGTGAACACCGGGGAGCTGTTTTTT.

The chain recombines TRBV2 with TRBJ2-3; tentative D call: TRBD2 (5 bases). V shed 8 bases and J shed 2 bases, with 14 bases lying between them. The CDR3 is made up of 14 amino acids. Germline V gene lookup returns CDR1 SNHLY and CDR2 FYNNEI. The CDR3 DNA is TGTGCCAGCGAATCCGCGACTATCACAGATACGCAGTATTTT. Its protein is CASESATITDTQYF.

The V call is TRBV5-1, the J call TRBJ1-1, with 7 positions matching TRBD1. The germline gives CDR1 SGHRS, CDR2 YFSETQ. Germline trimming cut 8 bases from V and 2 bases from J; bases unmatched to any gene: 9. The CDR3 is 14 amino acids. The CDR3 DNA reads TGCGCCAGTACTACAGGGGCGCATAACACTGAAGCTTTCTTT. Protein sequence: CASTTGAHNTEAFF.

The J gene is TRBJ2-3, the V gene TRBV19; D gene uncertain. This CDR3 has 14 amino acids. Germline V gene sequence: CDR1 LNHDA, CDR2 SQIVND (reference sequence). V lost 5 bases and J lost 0, with 9 bases in between. CDR3 bases: TGTGCCAGTAGTGACCGGGCCAGCACAGATACGCAGTATTTT. This sequence encodes CASSDRASTDTQYF.

This clone was picked up a small number of times. This chain joins TRBV7-9 and TRBJ2-3, with TRBD2 as a possible D gene (5 bases). CDR1 and CDR2 (germline): SEHNR, FQNEAQ (reference sequence). Trimming took 0 bases from V and 2 from J, leaving 15 bases between them. The CDR3 consists of 17 residues. CDR3 sequence: CASSLAASSQPTDTQYF. The CDR3 coding sequence is TGTGCCAGCAGCTTAGCGGCTAGCTCACAGCCCACAGATACGCAGTATTTT.

The V and J genes are TRBV14 and TRBJ1-6; tentatively, D is TRBD1 (5 bases). Trimming cost V 1 base and J 7 bases, with 11 bases left between them. The germline V gene has CDR1 SGHDN and CDR2 FVKESK. CDR3 length equals 15 residues. The CDR3 spells CASSQAAGKNSPLHF. In DNA, the CDR3 is TGTGCCAGCAGCCAAGCAGCAGGGAAAAATTCACCCCTCCACTTT.

This chain connects TRBV7-2 to TRBJ1-6; no reliable D call. V gave up 5 bases and J gave up 9 bases, with 11 bases separating them. The CDR3 contains 13 residues. The germline CDR1 and CDR2 sequences are SGHTA and FQGNSA. The DNA for the CDR3 is TGTGCCAGCAGCCCCCAGTCGGGTTCACCCCTCCACTTT. Amino acid sequence: CASSPQSGSPLHF. The whole variable domain, remainder taken from reference TRBV7-2 and TRBJ1-6, is GAGVSQSPSNKVTEKGKDVELRCDPISGHTALYWYRQSLGQGLEFLIYFQGNSAPDKSGLPSDRFSAERTGGSVSTLTIQRTQQEDSAVYLCASSPQSGSPLHFGNGTRLTVT.

The gene calls are TRBV5-4 and TRBJ1-4; no reliable D call. Between the trimmed V and J ends, which lost 5 bases and 5 bases, there was a span of 7 bases. In germline, CDR1 is SGHNT, CDR2 YYREEE (reference sequence). The CDR3 spans 12 residues. CDR3 coding DNA: TGTGCCAGCAGTTACGTAAATGAAAAACTGTTTTTT. It specifies CASSYVNEKLFF.

V and J are TRBV29-1 and TRBJ2-5, with a tentative D call TRBD1 (6 bases). This CDR3 is built from 14 residues. V was clipped by 6 bases and J by 4 bases, with 18 bases between them. CDR1 is SQVTM, CDR2 ANQGSEA, per germline. In DNA form, the CDR3 reads TGCAGCGTCTCCGGGACACCGAAACCAGAGACCCAGTACTTC. Its protein product is CSVSGTPKPETQYF.

This clone was observed a single time. V usage is TRBV19 and J usage is TRBJ2-1, with D possibly being TRBD2 (5 bases). Germline CDR1 reads LNHDA; CDR2 reads SQIVND (reference sequence). Trimming cost V 6 bases and J 0 bases, with 12 bases left between them. The CDR3 runs to 15 residues. The CDR3 loop is CASSLRGYSYNEQFF. As DNA, the CDR3 is TGTGCCAGTAGCCTCCGAGGGTACTCCTACAATGAGCAGTTCTTC.

The V gene is TRBV7-3, the J gene TRBJ2-3; maybe TRBD2 (6 bases). Trimming removed 5 bases at V and 0 bases at J, with 15 bases between. Germline loops: CDR1 SGHTA, CDR2 FQGTGA. The CDR3 is 16 amino acids. Here the CDR3 reads CASSPHGGMSTDTQYF. CDR3 DNA sequence: TGTGCCAGCAGCCCTCACGGAGGGATGAGCACAGATACGCAGTATTTT.

This chain joins TRBV4-1 and TRBJ2-3; 16 positions agree with TRBD2. With 2 bases clipped from V and 3 bases from J, the junction kept 5 bases outside the gene matches. The CDR3 runs to 18 residues. Per the germline V gene, CDR1 is MGHRA and CDR2 is YSYEKL. CDR3 nucleotides: TGCGCCAGCAGCCAACCGGGACTAGCGGGAGGGGGGACAGATACGCAGTATTTT. This gives the protein CASSQPGLAGGGTDTQYF.

V is TRBV6-5 and J is TRBJ1-2; a possible D gene is TRBD1 (6 bases). The germline V gene encodes CDR1 MNHEY and CDR2 SVGAGI. The CDR3 extends over 14 amino acids. V was clipped by 4 bases and J by 3 bases, with 12 bases between them. The CDR3 region has the DNA TGTGCCAGCAGTTTCCGGACAGCTGACTATGGCTACACCTTC. This sequence encodes CASSFRTADYGYTF.

The chain links TRBV27 to TRBJ2-7; weak D call: TRBD2 (6 bases). V was pared by 3 bases and J by 6 bases, with 15 bases between. The CDR3 is made up of 14 amino acids. From germline, CDR1 is MNHEY and CDR2 SMNVEV (reference sequence). The CDR3 sequence: CASSFFREQSEQYF. For the CDR3, the DNA is TGTGCCAGCAGTTTCTTTCGGGAGCAGAGCGAGCAGTACTTC.

In nucleotides, the CDR3 is TGTGCCAGCAGCTTGAACGGGATTTTAAATGAGCAGTTCTTC. Protein product: CASSLNGILNEQFF. The chain uses TRBV5-4 and TRBJ2-1; a weak D match, TRBD2 (5 bases). Germline assignment: CDR1 SGHNT and CDR2 YYREEE (reference sequence). The CDR3 covers 14 residues. Trimming cost V 1 base and J 7 bases, with 12 bases left between them.

On this clone: Relative to the germline gene, one junction end is altered; a read error may explain this. This chain uses TRBV11-3 with TRBJ1-1; tentative D call: TRBD1 (5 bases). The germline gives CDR1 SGHNT, CDR2 YENEEA. This CDR3 contains 14 residues. The CDR3 DNA reads TGTGCCAACAGCTTAGGTAGGGGAAGTGATGAAGCTTTCTTT. Protein sequence: CANSLGRGSDEAFF.

With regard to this clone: Germline and junction disagree at one end, which may indicate a read error. V usage is TRBV7-7 and J usage is TRBJ2-2; TRBD2 matches 8 bases. The germline V gene encodes CDR1 SSHAT and CDR2 FNYEAQ (reference sequence). There are 16 residues in the CDR3. Here the CDR3 reads CASSSNGSGGTGELFF. In nucleotides, the CDR3 is TGTGCTAGCAGTTCCAACGGATCGGGAGGGACCGGGGAGCTGTTTTTT.